The subject of this entry is one TCR beta chain. The V gene end was trimmed by 6 bases and the J gene end by 4 bases; junction bases not matched to a gene: 8. Germline-derived CDR1 and CDR2 are MDHEN and SYDVKM. The length of the CDR3 is 14 residues. Method: immunoSEQ multiplex PCR; TCRdb's copy keeps in-frame clones and lacks some. The sample includes 140,000 to 150,000 clones, 85% to 95% seen only once; the top ten take around 10%. This sample was taken from a study of T cell responses to AZD1222 COVID-19 vaccine. The source of this sequence is an adult who had recovered from COVID-19. V gene TRBV28 combines with J gene TRBJ2-5; TRBD2 matches 7 bases. This material consisted of peripheral blood, taken after recovery from COVID-19. This chain's CDR3 is CASRERDVAETQYF. CDR3 coding DNA: TGTGCCAGCAGGGAGCGGGACGTGGCAGAGACCCAGTACTTC.